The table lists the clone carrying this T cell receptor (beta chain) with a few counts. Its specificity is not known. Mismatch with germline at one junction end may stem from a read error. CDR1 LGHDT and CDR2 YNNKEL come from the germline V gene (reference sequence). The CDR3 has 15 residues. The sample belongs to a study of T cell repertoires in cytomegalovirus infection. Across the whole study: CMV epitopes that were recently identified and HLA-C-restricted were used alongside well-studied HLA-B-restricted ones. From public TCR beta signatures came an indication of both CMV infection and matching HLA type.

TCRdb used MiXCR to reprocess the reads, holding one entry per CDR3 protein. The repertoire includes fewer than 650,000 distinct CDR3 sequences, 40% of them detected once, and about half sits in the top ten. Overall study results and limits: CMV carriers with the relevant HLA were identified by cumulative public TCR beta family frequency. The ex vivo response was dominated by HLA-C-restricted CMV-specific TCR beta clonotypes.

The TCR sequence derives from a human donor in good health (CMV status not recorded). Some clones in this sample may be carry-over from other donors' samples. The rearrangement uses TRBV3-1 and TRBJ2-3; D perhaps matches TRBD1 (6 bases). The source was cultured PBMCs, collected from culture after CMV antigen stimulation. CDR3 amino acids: CASTQGQSSTDTQYF. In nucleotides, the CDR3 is TGTGCCAGCACCCAAGGACAGTCTAGCACAGATACGCAGTATTTT.